This TCR beta chain derives from a study of spatial heterogeneity in lung cancer. General study findings and limits: Ubiquitous, expanded tumor-derived TCRs were more frequently observed in blood at resection than at follow-up.

This clonotype rates as medium-sized (0.01 to 0.1%). The antigen is unknown. Unique molecular identifiers tagged every individual TCR cDNA molecule. TCRdb reanalysed the 5' RACE reads using MiXCR and keeps one entry per CDR3 protein. The repertoire holds about 3,800 distinct CDR3 sequences, with 7.5% to 9% as singletons. Time point meaning: sample taken at primary tumor resection. Tumor, nontumor lung or frozen PBMC supplied whole RNA that was sequenced unsorted. Donation came from over 60 patients with untreated early-stage non-small cell lung cancer. This CDR3 spans 14 amino acids. V lost 5 bases and J 5 bases, leaving 15 bases between the germline ends. Germline CDR1 is SGHTA and CDR2 is FQGTGA.

The rearrangement links TRBV7-3 to TRBJ1-1; TRBD1 might be the D (6 bases). This sequence originates from a female donor with early-stage non-small cell lung cancer. This specimen was PBMCs, taken at surgery. Here the CDR3 DNA reads TGTGCCAGCAGCCTACAGGGTGTTCGGACTGAAGCTTTCTTT. Translation gives CASSLQGVRTEAFF.